The rows below give T cell receptor beta chains drawn from one sample of a study of PD-L1 blockade in urothelial cancer. Sequenced by immunoSEQ multiplex PCR; TCRdb stores in-frame clones only, minus some. The table records tens of thousands of clones, approximately 83% of them present only once. The sequencing used PBMCs, collected around atezolizumab (anti-PD-L1) treatment. The receptors derive from a man between 60 and 75 years old with urothelial cancer. The CDR3 runs from the conserved cysteine through the conserved F or W. The D gene is left open where the match is weak. Where a row states a size, it is once, few, many or the class of an expanded clone; other rows omit it.

cdr3_aa: CSVENRLNTEAFF
cdr3_nt: TGCAGCGTTGAAAACAGGCTGAACACTGAAGCTTTCTTT
clone_size: few
j_call: TRBJ1-1
d_call: .
v_call: TRBV29-1

cdr3_aa: CASSLGGGGQETQYF
cdr3_nt: TGTGCCAGCAGCTTGGGGGGCGGGGGACAAGAGACCCAGTACTTC
clone_size: .
j_call: TRBJ2-5
d_call: TRBD2
v_call: TRBV5-6

cdr3_aa: CASSFSGGLYNEQFF
cdr3_nt: TGTGCCAGCAGCTTTAGCGGGGGACTATACAATGAGCAGTTCTTC
clone_size: .
j_call: TRBJ2-1
d_call: TRBD2
v_call: TRBV14

cdr3_aa: CASSVTAATNEKLFF
cdr3_nt: TGTGCCAGCAGCGTCACAGCCGCAACTAATGAAAAACTGTTTTTT
clone_size: few
j_call: TRBJ1-4
d_call: .
v_call: TRBV9

cdr3_aa: CASSPQQGVTEAFF
cdr3_nt: TGTGCCAGTAGTCCCCAACAGGGTGTCACTGAAGCTTTCTTT
clone_size: once
j_call: TRBJ1-1
d_call: .
v_call: TRBV19

cdr3_aa: CASSPGTGSTDTQYF
cdr3_nt: TGTGCCAGCAGTCCCGGGACAGGGAGCACAGATACGCAGTATTTT
clone_size: few
j_call: TRBJ2-3
d_call: TRBD1
v_call: TRBV27

cdr3_aa: CASSLSSGQGGNQPQHF
cdr3_nt: TGTGCCAGCTCCCTCTCCTCAGGGCAGGGCGGCAATCAGCCCCAGCATTTT
clone_size: .
j_call: TRBJ1-5
d_call: .
v_call: TRBV18

cdr3_aa: CASSAREDTQYF
cdr3_nt: TGTGCCAGCAGCGCGCGGGAGGATACGCAGTATTTT
clone_size: .
j_call: TRBJ2-3
d_call: TRBD2
v_call: TRBV9

cdr3_aa: CASGQGRRFGYTF
cdr3_nt: TGTGCCAGTGGGCAGGGGCGTCGTTTTGGCTACACCTTC
clone_size: .
j_call: TRBJ1-2
d_call: .
v_call: TRBV19

cdr3_aa: CASSPEGNTEAFF
cdr3_nt: TGTGCCAGCTCACCAGAGGGGAACACTGAAGCTTTCTTT
clone_size: .
j_call: TRBJ1-1
d_call: .
v_call: TRBV18

cdr3_aa: CASRRTGETEAFF
cdr3_nt: TGTGCCAGCAGAAGGACAGGGGAGACTGAAGCTTTCTTT
clone_size: .
j_call: TRBJ1-1
d_call: .
v_call: TRBV21-1

cdr3_aa: CASSQDIGTVSPADTF
cdr3_nt: TGTGCCAGCAGCCAAGATATCGGGACAGTTTCCCCCGCCGACACCTTC
clone_size: .
j_call: TRBJ1-2
d_call: TRBD1
v_call: TRBV14

cdr3_aa: CASSPAREVAEQYF
cdr3_nt: TGTGCCAGCAGTCCGGCCCGAGAGGTTGCTGAGCAGTACTTC
clone_size: .
j_call: TRBJ2-7
d_call: .
v_call: TRBV27

cdr3_aa: CASSTPQGYEQYF
cdr3_nt: TGTGCCAGCAGTACACCACAGGGCTACGAGCAGTACTTC
clone_size: .
j_call: TRBJ2-7
d_call: .
v_call: TRBV28

cdr3_aa: CASSYSPGFEQYF
cdr3_nt: TGTGCCAGCAGTTACTCCCCGGGGTTCGAGCAGTACTTC
clone_size: .
j_call: TRBJ2-7
d_call: .
v_call: TRBV6-5

cdr3_aa: CASSFIGTTFNTGELFF
cdr3_nt: TGTGCCAGCAGCTTTATCGGGACTACTTTTAACACCGGGGAGCTGTTTTTT
clone_size: .
j_call: TRBJ2-2
d_call: TRBD2
v_call: TRBV7-9

cdr3_aa: CASSPDITYNSPLHF
cdr3_nt: TGTGCCAGCAGTCCCGACATAACCTATAATTCACCCCTCCACTTT
clone_size: .
j_call: TRBJ1-6
d_call: .
v_call: TRBV7-2

cdr3_aa: CASSTWTSGVSNRGYEQYF
cdr3_nt: TGCGCCAGCAGCACCTGGACTAGCGGGGTATCGAATAGAGGGTACGAGCAGTACTTC
clone_size: .
j_call: TRBJ2-7
d_call: TRBD2
v_call: TRBV5-1

cdr3_aa: CASSKGQMAYEQYF
cdr3_nt: TGTGCCAGCAGTAAAGGACAGATGGCCTACGAGCAGTACTTC
clone_size: .
j_call: TRBJ2-7
d_call: .
v_call: TRBV27

cdr3_aa: CASSLDHSSGELFF
cdr3_nt: TGTGCCAGCAGCTTAGATCATAGTTCCGGGGAGCTGTTTTTT
clone_size: .
j_call: TRBJ2-2
d_call: .
v_call: TRBV7-9

cdr3_aa: CASSLRARTEAFF
cdr3_nt: TGTGCCAGCAGCCTCAGGGCACGGACTGAAGCTTTCTTT
clone_size: .
j_call: TRBJ1-1
d_call: .
v_call: TRBV7-9

cdr3_aa: CASSAANGDSNQPQHF
cdr3_nt: TGTGCCAGTAGCGCGGCCAACGGGGACTCAAATCAGCCCCAGCATTTT
clone_size: .
j_call: TRBJ1-5
d_call: .
v_call: TRBV19

cdr3_aa: CASSLGQGVGQPQHF
cdr3_nt: TGTGCCAGCAGCCTGGGACAGGGAGTAGGGCAGCCCCAGCATTTT
clone_size: once
j_call: TRBJ1-5
d_call: TRBD1
v_call: TRBV5-6

cdr3_aa: CAWSNRDRGSEKLFF
cdr3_nt: TGTGCCTGGAGTAACCGGGACAGGGGTAGTGAAAAACTGTTTTTT
clone_size: .
j_call: TRBJ1-4
d_call: TRBD1
v_call: TRBV30

cdr3_aa: CASGGTGKTGELFF
cdr3_nt: TGTGCCAGCGGGGGGACAGGGAAAACCGGGGAGCTGTTTTTT
clone_size: .
j_call: TRBJ2-2
d_call: TRBD1
v_call: TRBV2

cdr3_aa: CASSRRGPSYEQYF
cdr3_nt: TGTGCCAGCAGCCGACGAGGGCCCTCCTACGAGCAGTACTTC
clone_size: .
j_call: TRBJ2-7
d_call: .
v_call: TRBV13

cdr3_aa: CASFAGPDTEAFF
cdr3_nt: TGTGCCAGCTTCGCGGGGCCAGACACTGAAGCTTTCTTT
clone_size: few
j_call: TRBJ1-1
d_call: .
v_call: TRBV28

cdr3_aa: CASRHASGGPGESYNEQFF
cdr3_nt: TGCGCCAGCAGACACGCCAGCGGGGGCCCTGGGGAGTCCTACAATGAGCAGTTCTTC
clone_size: .
j_call: TRBJ2-1
d_call: TRBD2
v_call: TRBV4-1

cdr3_aa: CASNGLAGTQFF
cdr3_nt: TGTGCCAGCAATGGACTAGCGGGGACGCAGTTCTTC
clone_size: .
j_call: TRBJ2-1
d_call: TRBD2
v_call: TRBV7-9

cdr3_aa: CASSSPAPRPGYTF
cdr3_nt: TGTGCCAGCAGTTCCCCCGCGCCCCGTCCGGGCTACACCTTC
clone_size: .
j_call: TRBJ1-2
d_call: .
v_call: TRBV28

cdr3_aa: CASRPRTQGDNEQFF
cdr3_nt: TGTGCCAGCAGACCAAGGACTCAGGGGGACAATGAGCAGTTCTTC
clone_size: .
j_call: TRBJ2-1
d_call: TRBD1
v_call: TRBV2

cdr3_aa: CASTPGQINSPLHF
cdr3_nt: TGTGCCAGTACCCCGGGACAGATTAATTCACCCCTCCACTTT
clone_size: .
j_call: TRBJ1-6
d_call: TRBD1
v_call: TRBV19

cdr3_aa: CASSIAAGGNTGELFF
cdr3_nt: TGTGCCAGCTCTATCGCCGCGGGGGGGAACACCGGGGAGCTGTTTTTT
clone_size: .
j_call: TRBJ2-2
d_call: TRBD2
v_call: TRBV18

cdr3_aa: CASSLGAQDAQHF
cdr3_nt: TGTGCCAGCAGTTTAGGGGCCCAGGATGCCCAGCATTTT
clone_size: .
j_call: TRBJ1-5
d_call: .
v_call: TRBV28

cdr3_aa: CASSPPGRAGGYEQYF
cdr3_nt: TGTGCCAGCAGCCCCCCCGGCCGAGCGGGGGGATACGAGCAGTACTTC
clone_size: .
j_call: TRBJ2-7
d_call: TRBD2
v_call: TRBV27

cdr3_aa: CASSQGTLGQGHQPQHF
cdr3_nt: TGCGCCAGCAGCCAAGGGACGCTAGGACAGGGGCATCAGCCCCAGCATTTT
clone_size: .
j_call: TRBJ1-5
d_call: TRBD1
v_call: TRBV4-1

cdr3_aa: CASSPDRGYGYTF
cdr3_nt: TGTGCCAGCAGCCCGGACAGGGGGTATGGCTACACCTTC
clone_size: .
j_call: TRBJ1-2
d_call: TRBD1
v_call: TRBV5-4

cdr3_aa: CSVGDRVPYEQYF
cdr3_nt: TGCAGCGTTGGAGATAGAGTACCCTACGAGCAGTACTTC
clone_size: .
j_call: TRBJ2-7
d_call: .
v_call: TRBV29-1

cdr3_aa: CASSQSTGGSYPGELFF
cdr3_nt: TGCGCCAGCAGCCAATCGACAGGGGGATCGTATCCCGGGGAGCTGTTTTTT
clone_size: .
j_call: TRBJ2-2
d_call: TRBD1
v_call: TRBV5-1

cdr3_aa: CASSMGQGFYGYTF
cdr3_nt: TGTGCCAGTAGTATGGGACAGGGGTTCTATGGCTACACCTTC
clone_size: .
j_call: TRBJ1-2
d_call: TRBD1
v_call: TRBV19

cdr3_aa: CASSQTGDEQYF
cdr3_nt: TGTGCCAGCAGCCAAACAGGGGACGAGCAGTACTTC
clone_size: once
j_call: TRBJ2-7
d_call: TRBD1
v_call: TRBV7-9

cdr3_aa: CASSWGQGEVSPLHF
cdr3_nt: TGTGCCAGCAGCTGGGGACAGGGGGAAGTTTCACCCCTCCACTTT
clone_size: .
j_call: TRBJ1-6
d_call: TRBD1
v_call: TRBV5-6

cdr3_aa: CASRGGTEQYF
cdr3_nt: TGTGCCAGCAGAGGAGGGACCGAGCAGTACTTC
clone_size: .
j_call: TRBJ2-7
d_call: .
v_call: TRBV28

cdr3_aa: CASSFQRDYGELFF
cdr3_nt: TGTGCTAGCAGCTTCCAGAGGGATTACGGGGAGCTGTTTTTT
clone_size: few
j_call: TRBJ2-2
d_call: .
v_call: TRBV7-7

cdr3_aa: CASSEDLYNEQFF
cdr3_nt: TGTGCCAGCAGCGAAGACTTATACAATGAGCAGTTCTTC
clone_size: once
j_call: TRBJ2-1
d_call: .
v_call: TRBV6-6

cdr3_aa: CASSLWADSYEQYF
cdr3_nt: TGTGCCAGCAGCTTATGGGCCGACTCCTACGAGCAGTACTTC
clone_size: few
j_call: TRBJ2-7
d_call: .
v_call: TRBV7-2

cdr3_aa: CAISESRTSGGGNNEQFF
cdr3_nt: TGTGCCATCAGTGAGTCGAGGACTAGCGGGGGGGGAAACAATGAGCAGTTCTTC
clone_size: .
j_call: TRBJ2-1
d_call: TRBD2
v_call: TRBV10-3